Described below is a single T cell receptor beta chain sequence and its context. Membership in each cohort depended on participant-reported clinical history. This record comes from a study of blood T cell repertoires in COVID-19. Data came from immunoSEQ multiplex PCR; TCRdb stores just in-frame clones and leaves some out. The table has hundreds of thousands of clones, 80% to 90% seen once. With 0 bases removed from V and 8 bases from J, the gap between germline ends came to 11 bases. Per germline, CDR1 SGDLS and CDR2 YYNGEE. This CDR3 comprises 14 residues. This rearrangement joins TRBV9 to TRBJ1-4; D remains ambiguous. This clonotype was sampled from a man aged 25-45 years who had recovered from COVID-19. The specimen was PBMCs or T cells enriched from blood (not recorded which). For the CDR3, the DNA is TGTGCCAGCAGCGTAGGTGAAGGAGGAGAAAAACTGTTTTTT. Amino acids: CASSVGEGGEKLFF.